This T cell receptor beta chain comes out of a study of immune heterogeneity within non-small cell lung tumors. Turning to the study itself: The tumors comprised 4 squamous cell carcinomas, approximately 10 non-squamous carcinomas and 1 not otherwise specified. Broader study findings: Local tumor mutational burden, with an R of about 0.34, correlated moderately but significantly with local T-cell clonality.

This clonotype is classed as medium-sized (0.01 to 0.1%). No antigen is known for it. Multiplex PCR relied on 32 V and 13 J primers to amplify TCR beta CDR3. From the multiplex PCR reads, TCRdb called clonotypes with MiXCR, one entry per CDR3 protein. The sample has thousands of distinct CDR3 sequences, approximately 33% seen once. V was clipped by 4 bases and J by 1 base, with 9 bases between them. The CDR3 runs to 14 residues. CDR1 MDHEN and CDR2 SYDVKM come from the germline V gene. Template was bulk tumor genomic DNA, 450 to 750 ng per sample. Each primary tumor yielded several biopsies, collected far apart from one another at surgery. With untreated, newly diagnosed non-small cell lung cancer, the patients went on to undergo curative surgery.

Sequencing was carried out using lung tumor tissue. The chain is built from TRBV28 and TRBJ2-3, with D possibly matching TRBD1 (5 bases). The TCR was taken from a woman in her fifties or sixties with non-small cell lung cancer. The CDR3 spells CASSWGWGTDTQYF. CDR3 nucleotide sequence: TGTGCCAGCAGTTGGGGCTGGGGCACAGATACGCAGTATTTT.